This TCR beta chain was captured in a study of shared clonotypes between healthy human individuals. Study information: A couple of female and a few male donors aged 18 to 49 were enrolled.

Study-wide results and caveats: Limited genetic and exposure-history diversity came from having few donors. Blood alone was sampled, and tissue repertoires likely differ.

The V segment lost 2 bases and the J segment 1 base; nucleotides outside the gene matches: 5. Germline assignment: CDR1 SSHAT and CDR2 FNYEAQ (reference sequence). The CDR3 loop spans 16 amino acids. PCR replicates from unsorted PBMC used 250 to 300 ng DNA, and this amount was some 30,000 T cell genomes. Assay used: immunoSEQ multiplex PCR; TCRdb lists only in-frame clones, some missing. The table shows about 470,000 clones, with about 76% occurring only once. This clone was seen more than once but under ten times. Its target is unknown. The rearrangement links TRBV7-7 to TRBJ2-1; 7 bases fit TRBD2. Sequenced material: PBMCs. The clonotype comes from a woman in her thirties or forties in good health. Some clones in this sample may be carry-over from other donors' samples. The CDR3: CASSLFEGGSYNEQFF. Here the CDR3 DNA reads TGTGCCAGCAGCTTATTCGAGGGAGGGTCCTACAATGAGCAGTTCTTC.